Below, 3 T cell receptor beta chains from the same sample are listed, as sequenced in a study of T cells after posttransplantation cyclophosphamide. Treatment was busulfan-fludarabine conditioning, a marrow graft, and cyclophosphamide on days +3 and +4. Generated by immunoSEQ multiplex PCR, the TCRdb table keeps only in-frame clones and is missing some. Here the sample spans about 5,900 clones, less than 2% being singletons. Material: PBMCs, obtained just over 240 days after a stem cell transplant with posttransplant cyclophosphamide. These TCRs come from a male patient in his 30s who received an allogeneic stem cell transplant from a related donor, was CMV-positive, and had no GVHD. T cells may partly derive from the graft donor.

The chain links TRBV18 to TRBJ2-5; TRBD1 might be the D (5 bases). CDR1 is KGHSH and CDR2 is LQKENI in the germline V gene. CDR3 length: 14 amino acids. The V end was cut by 2 bases, the J end by 5 bases, with 12 bases between. This CDR3 reads CASSPVQGSETQYF. The CDR3 DNA sequence: TGTGCCAGCTCACCAGTTCAGGGAAGCGAGACCCAGTACTTC.

This chain connects TRBV2 to TRBJ2-3, with 7 nucleotides matching TRBD2. The CDR3 spans 15 residues. The junction had 8 bases not matched to a gene; V was cut back by 6 bases and J by 2 bases. CDR1 SNHLY and CDR2 FYNNEI come from the germline V gene. CDR3 sequence: CASSERAGSTDTQYF. CDR3 nucleotide sequence: TGTGCCAGCAGCGAGCGAGCGGGATCCACAGATACGCAGTATTTT.

The gene calls are TRBV9 and TRBJ1-2; tentative D call: TRBD1 (5 bases). The CDR3 is 12 residues long. Germline lookup yields CDR1 SGDLS and CDR2 YYNGEE. V was pared by 4 bases and J by 7 bases, with 11 bases between. The CDR3 nucleotides are TGTGCCAGCAGCCTACCAGGGATTGGCTACACCTTC. It encodes CASSLPGIGYTF.